The source of this T cell receptor beta chain is a study of CD8 T cells in ankylosing spondylitis. In its sample, this clonotype was seen many times. Its antigen is currently unknown. Study-wide points: Prior work had noted some motif variants in reactive arthritis blood and synovial fluid. Clones linked to the disease showed a CD8+ phenotype. They occurred at relatively low frequencies in peripheral blood. Characteristic, it appeared, of ankylosing spondylitis blood was a TCR beta motif of fewer than 10 highly homologous variants. In ankylosing spondylitis patients, matched synovial fluid reportedly showed significant enrichment of disease-linked clones.

TCRdb redid the calling of the 5' RACE reads with MiXCR, one entry per CDR3 protein. The table includes under 300,000 distinct CDR3 sequences, 18% detected once. CDR1 is SQVTM and CDR2 is ANQGSEA in the germline V gene. This CDR3 comprises 13 residues. The V and J ends lost 3 bases and 4 bases respectively, with 12 bases between them. Sequenced: blood, either unsorted or a sorted T cell fraction (not recorded which). The chain links TRBV29-1 to TRBJ1-1; a weak D match, TRBD1 (5 bases). The clonotype was recovered from a male donor with ankylosing spondylitis or in good health (not recorded which). The CDR3 loop is CSVDEGNATEAFF. In DNA, the CDR3 is TGCAGCGTTGATGAGGGGAACGCCACTGAAGCTTTCTTT.